The 27 T cell receptor beta chains presented below share a single source sample, sequenced in a study of cytomegalovirus exposure and HLA in healthy donors. Sequencing used immunoSEQ multiplex PCR; TCRdb keeps in-frame clones, though not all of them. This table has approximately 140,000 clones, approximately 86% appearing once. Sequencing was performed on PBMCs. The receptors here all came from a man aged 18 to 35 in good health and CMV-seropositive.

The V gene is TRBV14, the J gene TRBJ2-7; 8 bases match TRBD2. Germline lookup yields CDR1 SGHDN and CDR2 FVKESK. The CDR3 spans 17 residues. Germline trimming cut 1 base from V and 1 base from J; bases unmatched to any gene: 9. Here the CDR3 reads CASSQGLREAPSYEQYF. CDR3 DNA sequence: TGTGCCAGCAGCCAAGGCTTGCGGGAGGCCCCATCCTACGAGCAGTACTTC.

This clone showed up just once. The chain recombines TRBV7-9 with TRBJ1-4, with D possibly matching TRBD1 (5 bases). The CDR3 runs 14 residues. The ends were cut back, 5 bases at V and 7 bases at J, with 14 bases in the middle. Germline V gene data show CDR1 as SEHNR and CDR2 as FQNEAQ (reference sequence). DNA for the CDR3: TGTGCCAGCAGCCTATCAGGGTCGGGTGAAAAACTGTTTTTT. Protein: CASSLSGSGEKLFF.

V gene TRBV10-3 combines with J gene TRBJ2-2, with D possibly TRBD1 on 6 matching bases. The germline V and J ends were trimmed by 4 bases and 3 bases, with 18 bases remaining between them. The V gene's germline CDR1 is ENHRY and CDR2 SYGVKD. The length of the CDR3 is 17 residues. CDR3 in amino acids: CAISANRADDYTGELFF. CDR3 nucleotides: TGTGCCATCAGTGCGAACAGGGCGGACGACTACACCGGGGAGCTGTTTTTT.

For this clone: This sample also contains other DNA sequences that code for the same CDR3. The chain is built from TRBV19 and TRBJ1-1; the match to TRBD1 covers 8 bases. V was pared by 8 bases and J by 4 bases, with 3 bases of the junction left unmatched. The length of the CDR3 is 12 residues. Germline lookup yields CDR1 LNHDA and CDR2 SQIVND (reference sequence). The CDR3 region has the DNA TGTGCCAGTCGAACAGGGGGCACTGAAGCTTTCTTT. The encoded protein is CASRTGGTEAFF. Full variable domain (remainder filled in from reference TRBV19 and TRBJ1-1): DGGITQSPKYLFRKEGQNVTLSCEQNLNHDAMYWYRQDPGQGLRLIYYSQIVNDFQKGDIAEGYSVSREKKESFPLTVTSAQKNPTAFYLCASRTGGTEAFFGQGTRLTVV.

This clone was detected many times. This chain joins TRBV19 and TRBJ1-1, with D possibly TRBD1 on 6 matching bases. With 7 bases removed from V and 1 base from J, the gap between germline ends came to 16 bases. This CDR3 spans 15 amino acids. Germline V gene sequence: CDR1 LNHDA, CDR2 SQIVND (reference sequence). The CDR3 coding sequence is TGTGCCAGTAACCCCGCCCAACAGGGGAACACTGAAGCTTTCTTT. Protein: CASNPAQQGNTEAFF.

The rearrangement links TRBV13 to TRBJ1-2; TRBD1 aligns across 8 bases. This CDR3 contains 14 residues. CDR1 is PRHDT, CDR2 FYEKMQ, per germline (reference sequence). V gave up 4 bases and J gave up 4 bases; unmatched junction bases: 5. CDR3 loop: CASSSSDRAYGYTF. DNA for the CDR3: TGTGCCAGCAGCTCCTCGGACAGGGCCTATGGCTACACCTTC.

This chain's CDR3 is CAISDREMVNTEAFF. The CDR3 DNA is TGTGCCATCAGCGACAGGGAGATGGTGAACACTGAAGCTTTCTTT. V and J are TRBV10-3 and TRBJ1-1; 7 nucleotides line up with TRBD1. CDR1 and CDR2 (germline): ENHRY, SYGVKD. Losses at the gene ends were 6 bases for V and 0 bases for J; bases not matched to a gene: 7. This CDR3 has 15 residues.

The rearrangement joins TRBV19 to TRBJ1-3; D possibly corresponds to TRBD1 (5 bases). CDR1 and CDR2 from the germline V gene are LNHDA and SQIVND (reference sequence). The CDR3 extends over 16 amino acids. Trimming removed 4 bases from V and 6 bases from J, with 19 bases in between. CDR3 loop: CASSTLVDSRENTIYF. Written as DNA, the CDR3 is TGTGCCAGTAGTACTCTCGTAGACAGTCGCGAAAACACCATATATTTT. Supplemented by reference TRBV19 and TRBJ1-3, the full variable domain reads DGGITQSPKYLFRKEGQNVTLSCEQNLNHDAMYWYRQDPGQGLRLIYYSQIVNDFQKGDIAEGYSVSREKKESFPLTVTSAQKNPTAFYLCASSTLVDSRENTIYFGEGSWLTVV.

This sequence joins TRBV18 and TRBJ2-7; 14 bases are a match to TRBD2. CDR3 length equals 17 residues. Germline-derived CDR1 and CDR2 are KGHSH and LQKENI. Unmatched junction bases numbered 4, after V lost 3 bases and J lost 0 bases. The CDR3 DNA reads TGTGCCAGCTCACCCAAGACTAGCGGGGGGGTCTCCTACGAGCAGTACTTC. This encodes CASSPKTSGGVSYEQYF.

The V call is TRBV10-3, the J call TRBJ2-1; TRBD2 might be the D (6 bases). The length of the CDR3 is 16 residues. Per the germline V gene, CDR1 is ENHRY and CDR2 is SYGVKD. The V end was cut by 2 bases, the J end by 0 bases, with 11 bases between. The CDR3 DNA reads as TGTGCCATCAGTGAGGCGCAGGACTACTCCTACAATGAGCAGTTCTTC. Its translation is CAISEAQDYSYNEQFF.

V gene TRBV27 combines with J gene TRBJ2-3, with 7 nucleotides matching TRBD2. Germline values: CDR1 MNHEY, CDR2 SMNVEV (reference sequence). CDR3 length: 15 amino acids. The ends lost 5 bases at V and 1 base at J; junction bases unmatched: 6. CDR3 amino acids: CASSRTRSGTDTQYF. The CDR3 coding sequence is TGTGCCAGCAGTCGGACTAGAAGCGGCACAGATACGCAGTATTTT.

There are a few counts of this clone. This sequence joins TRBV10-2 and TRBJ1-5, with 7 nucleotides matching TRBD1. The CDR3 is 14 residues long. V shed 4 bases, J shed 4 bases, and the junction held 4 bases outside the gene matches. Germline lookup yields CDR1 WSHSY and CDR2 SAAADI. This CDR3 is CASSVAGGNQPQHF. Written as DNA, the CDR3 is TGCGCCAGCAGTGTGGCAGGGGGTAATCAGCCCCAGCATTTT.

This clone was detected a few times. The rearrangement uses TRBV7-9 and TRBJ2-1, with 10 positions matching TRBD2. The germline V gene has CDR1 SEHNR and CDR2 FQNEAQ (reference sequence). The CDR3 spans 16 residues. V lost 4 bases and J lost 4; bases outside the gene matches: 7. This CDR3 is CASSSRTSGVYNEQFF. The CDR3 DNA sequence: TGTGCCAGCAGCTCGAGGACTAGCGGAGTTTACAATGAGCAGTTCTTC.

This sequence joins TRBV5-6 and TRBJ2-7; 7 bases align to TRBD1. This CDR3 contains 14 residues. V was pared by 0 bases and J by 7 bases, with 7 bases of the junction left unmatched. Per germline, CDR1 SGHDT and CDR2 YYEEEE. CDR3 nucleotide sequence: TGTGCCAGCAGCTTGGTGCAGGGGGTGGAAGAGCAGTACTTC. Protein: CASSLVQGVEEQYF.

The chain links TRBV6-5 to TRBJ1-6; D gene unclear. Germline CDR1 is MNHEY and CDR2 is SVGAGI. The V end was cut by 0 bases, the J end by 11 bases, with 14 bases between. The CDR3 has 15 amino acids. CDR3 loop: CASSYSMAQEAPLHF. Written as DNA, the CDR3 is TGTGCCAGCAGTTACTCGATGGCGCAGGAAGCACCCCTCCACTTT.

V is TRBV5-1 and J is TRBJ2-2; D ambiguous. CDR3 length: 12 amino acids. V shed 2 bases and J shed 7 bases, with 6 bases lying between them. Germline V gives CDR1 SGHRS, CDR2 YFSETQ. CDR3 nucleotides: TGCGCCAGCAGCTTCGCTAACGGGGAGCTGTTTTTT. This translates into CASSFANGELFF.

This rearrangement joins TRBV7-6 to TRBJ2-5; 8 bases are shared with TRBD2. With V trimmed by 5 bases and J by 4 bases, 9 bases remained unmatched. From germline, CDR1 is SGHVS and CDR2 FNYEAQ. The CDR3 is 15 amino acids. CDR3 region: CASSPVERGTETQYF. CDR3 nucleotides: TGTGCCAGCAGCCCCGTCGAGCGGGGGACAGAGACCCAGTACTTC. Looking up the rest from reference TRBV7-6 and TRBJ2-5 gives the full variable domain: GAGVSQSPRYKVTKRGQDVALRCDPISGHVSLYWYRQALGQGPEFLTYFNYEAQQDKSGLPNDRFSAERPEGSISTLTIQRTEQRDSAMYRCASSPVERGTETQYFGPGTRLLVL.

This clone was counted ten times or more. The chain carries TRBV7-2 and TRBJ2-7; 7 positions agree with TRBD1. This CDR3 comprises 16 residues. Unmatched junction bases numbered 12, after V lost 3 bases and J lost 4 bases. Germline V lookup: CDR1 SGHTA, CDR2 FQGNSA. CDR3 in amino acids: CASSLSPRDSLYEQYF. In nucleotides, the CDR3 is TGTGCCAGCAGCTTGAGCCCCAGGGACAGCCTATACGAGCAGTACTTC.

The V gene is TRBV10-2, the J gene TRBJ1-2, with D tentatively TRBD1 (5 bases). This CDR3 is 13 amino acids long. The germline gives CDR1 WSHSY, CDR2 SAAADI. Trimming pared 8 bases from V and 6 bases from J, leaving 16 bases between. CDR3 sequence: CASRSGGAHGYTF. The CDR3 region has the DNA TGCGCCAGCCGGAGCGGGGGAGCACATGGCTACACCTTC.

The genes are TRBV7-9 and TRBJ1-4; 9 bases are shared with TRBD1. Trimming at V came to 2 bases and at J to 6 bases, leaving 7 bases not matched to a gene. The germline CDR1 and CDR2 sequences are SEHNR and FQNEAQ (reference sequence). The CDR3 has 16 amino acids. CDR3 protein: CASSLPSRDRDEKLFF. The CDR3 DNA sequence: TGTGCCAGCAGCTTACCGTCCCGGGACAGGGATGAAAAACTGTTTTTT. Complete variable domain (other parts from reference TRBV7-9 and TRBJ1-4): DTGVSQNPRHKITKRGQNVTFRCDPISEHNRLYWYRQTLGQGPEFLTYFQNEAQLEKSRLLSDRFSAERPKGSFSTLEIQRTEQGDSAMYLCASSLPSRDRDEKLFFGSGTQLSVL.

In nucleotides, the CDR3 is TGTGCCAGCTCACCCGACAGGGTAGGTGGCTACACCTTC. It specifies CASSPDRVGGYTF. The chain carries TRBV18 and TRBJ1-2, with TRBD1 matching over 7 bases. The CDR3 has 13 amino acids. Looked up from germline, CDR1 is KGHSH and CDR2 is LQKENI. The J segment lost 7 bases and the V segment lost 3 bases, leaving 5 bases of the junction unmatched.

This clone was observed once. The chain has TRBV19 and TRBJ2-1; the D gene is possibly TRBD1 (6 bases). The CDR3 is 12 amino acids. Trimming pared 3 bases from V and 12 bases from J, leaving 12 bases between. Germline V gene lookup returns CDR1 LNHDA and CDR2 SQIVND (reference sequence). DNA of the CDR3: TGTGCCAGTAGTATCCTGGGACATATGCAGTTCTTC. Its protein product is CASSILGHMQFF. Using reference TRBV19 and TRBJ2-1 for the parts outside the CDR3, the full variable domain is DGGITQSPKYLFRKEGQNVTLSCEQNLNHDAMYWYRQDPGQGLRLIYYSQIVNDFQKGDIAEGYSVSREKKESFPLTVTSAQKNPTAFYLCASSILGHMQFFGPGTRLTVL.

This chain uses TRBV29-1 with TRBJ1-6, with 10 bases that match TRBD1. This CDR3 is built from 15 residues. V lost 4 bases, J lost 10 bases, and 10 bases stayed unmatched. The V gene's germline CDR1 is SQVTM and CDR2 ANQGSEA. CDR3 region: CSVAIGTGERSPLHF. The CDR3 DNA sequence: TGCAGCGTTGCCATCGGGACAGGGGAAAGGTCACCCCTCCACTTT.

The J gene is TRBJ2-2, the V gene TRBV19; 8 bases line up with TRBD1. V shed 3 bases and J 6 bases; nucleotides not matched to a gene: 3. CDR1 is LNHDA and CDR2 is SQIVND in the germline V gene (reference sequence). The CDR3 totals 14 residues. The DNA for the CDR3 is TGTGCCAGTAGTATGCAGGACAGGGCCGGGGAGCTGTTTTTT. Translating it yields CASSMQDRAGELFF.

V and J are TRBV28 and TRBJ1-6; 9 positions match TRBD1. Per germline, CDR1 MDHEN and CDR2 SYDVKM. V lost 2 bases, J lost 15 bases, and 11 bases stayed unmatched. CDR3 size: 15 residues. CDR3 DNA: TGTGCCAGCAGTTTAACGGGGACAGGGCCTCTGAACCTCCACTTT. Translated, it gives CASSLTGTGPLNLHF.

The rearrangement uses TRBV4-1 and TRBJ1-5; D might be TRBD1 (5 bases). This CDR3 comprises 15 residues. Germline values: CDR1 MGHRA, CDR2 YSYEKL. Between the trimmed V and J ends, which lost 7 bases and 3 bases, there was a span of 16 bases. As DNA, the CDR3 is TGCGCCAGCAAAAAGGGGTTCGGTAACAATCAGCCCCAGCATTTT. This translates into CASKKGFGNNQPQHF.

CDR3 protein: CASNNLGDNEQFF. The CDR3 coding sequence is TGTGCCAGTAATAACCTAGGGGACAATGAGCAGTTCTTC. This chain joins TRBV19 and TRBJ2-1; maybe TRBD1 (5 bases). Germline CDR1 is LNHDA and CDR2 is SQIVND (reference sequence). The ends were cut back, 7 bases at V and 5 bases at J, with 12 bases in the middle. The CDR3 extends over 13 amino acids.